This T cell receptor (beta chain) was sequenced for a study of CD8+ T cells in alopecia areata. Study-level background: Oral tofacitinib, 5 to 10 mg twice daily, was given in an open-label trial. Scoring treated patients' severity relied on the percentage of scalp area affected. Findings of the study overall: Lesional scalp displayed greater clonality than normal scalp, most notably in alopecia totalis/universalis.

This clone was observed a few times. Its antigen is currently unknown. RNA extraction and reverse transcription yielded cDNA as sequencing template. This table comes from immunoSEQ multiplex PCR, and its TCRdb copy is limited to in-frame clones, with some not included. The table shows fewer than 150,000 clones, with 50% to 75% occurring only once. Sample treatment: oral pan-JAK inhibitor, 5-10 mg twice daily. Germline-derived CDR1 and CDR2 are SEHNR and FQNEAQ (reference sequence). After removal of 4 bases from V and 8 bases from J, the junction contained 7 bases not matched to a gene. This CDR3 contains 14 residues.

Here the sequenced sample was CD8+ T cells sorted from blood, taken at week 4, from a patient treated with tofacitinib. This clonotype originated in a human donor with alopecia areata. This sequence joins TRBV7-9 and TRBJ2-1, with TRBD1 identical over 8 bases. The CDR3 DNA reads as TGTGCCAGCAGCTACCTGGACAGGGCCGATGAGCAGTTCTTC. This translates into CASSYLDRADEQFF.